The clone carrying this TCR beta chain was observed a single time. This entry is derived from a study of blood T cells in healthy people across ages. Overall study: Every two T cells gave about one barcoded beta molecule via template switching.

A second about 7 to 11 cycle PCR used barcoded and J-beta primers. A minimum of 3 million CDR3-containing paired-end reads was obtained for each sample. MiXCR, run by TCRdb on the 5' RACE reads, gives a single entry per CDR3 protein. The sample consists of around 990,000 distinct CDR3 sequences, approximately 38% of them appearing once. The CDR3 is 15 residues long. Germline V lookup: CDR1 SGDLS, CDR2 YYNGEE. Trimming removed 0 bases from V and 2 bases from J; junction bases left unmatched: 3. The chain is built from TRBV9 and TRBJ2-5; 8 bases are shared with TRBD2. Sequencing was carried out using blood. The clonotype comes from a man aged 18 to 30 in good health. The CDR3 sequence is CASSVGGLGQETQYF. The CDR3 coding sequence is TGTGCCAGCAGCGTAGGGGGACTAGGACAAGAGACCCAGTACTTC.